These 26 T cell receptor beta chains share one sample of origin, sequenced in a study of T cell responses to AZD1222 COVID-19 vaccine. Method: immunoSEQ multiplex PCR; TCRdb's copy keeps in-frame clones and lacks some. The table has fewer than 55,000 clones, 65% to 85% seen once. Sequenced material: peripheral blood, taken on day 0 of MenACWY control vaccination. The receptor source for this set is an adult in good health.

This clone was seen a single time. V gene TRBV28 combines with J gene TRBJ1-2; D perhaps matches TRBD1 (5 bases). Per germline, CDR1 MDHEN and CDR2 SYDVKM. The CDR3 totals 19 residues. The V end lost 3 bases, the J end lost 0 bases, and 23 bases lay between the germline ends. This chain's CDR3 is CASSFFVRSDRGANYGYTF. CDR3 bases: TGTGCCAGCAGTTTTTTTGTAAGGTCGGATCGGGGGGCTAACTATGGCTACACCTTC.

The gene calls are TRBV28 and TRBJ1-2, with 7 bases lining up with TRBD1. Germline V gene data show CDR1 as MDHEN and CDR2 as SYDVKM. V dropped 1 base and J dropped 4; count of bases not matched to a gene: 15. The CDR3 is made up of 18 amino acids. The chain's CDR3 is CASSLFFMAGQPSYGYTF. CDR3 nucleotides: TGTGCCAGCAGTTTATTCTTTATGGCGGGACAGCCTTCCTATGGCTACACCTTC.

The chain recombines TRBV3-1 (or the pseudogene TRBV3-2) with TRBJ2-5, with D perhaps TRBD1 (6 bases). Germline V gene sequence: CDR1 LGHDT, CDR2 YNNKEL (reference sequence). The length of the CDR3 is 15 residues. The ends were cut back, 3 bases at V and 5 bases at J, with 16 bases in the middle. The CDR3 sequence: CASSQTGDGTETQYF. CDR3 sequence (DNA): TGTGCCAGCAGCCAGACAGGTGACGGGACGGAGACCCAGTACTTC.

CDR3 in amino acids: CASSRAPGVGEKLFF. The CDR3 DNA reads as TGTGCCAGCAGCCGGGCGCCCGGCGTTGGGGAAAAACTGTTTTTT. The chain joins TRBV5-4 to TRBJ1-4; D is uncertain. CDR1 is SGHNT and CDR2 is YYREEE in the germline V gene (reference sequence). This CDR3 is built from 15 residues. The V end lost 4 bases, the J end lost 8 bases, and 18 bases lay between the germline ends.

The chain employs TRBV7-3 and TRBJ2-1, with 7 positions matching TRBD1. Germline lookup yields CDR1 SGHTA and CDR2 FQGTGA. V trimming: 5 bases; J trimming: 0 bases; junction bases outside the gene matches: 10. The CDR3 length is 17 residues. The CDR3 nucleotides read TGTGCCAGCAGCGCATGGTCGGGACAGAACTCCTACAATGAGCAGTTCTTC. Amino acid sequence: CASSAWSGQNSYNEQFF. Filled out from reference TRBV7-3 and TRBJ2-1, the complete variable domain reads GAGVSQTPSNKVTEKGKYVELRCDPISGHTALYWYRQSLGQGPEFLIYFQGTGAADDSGLPNDRFFAVRPEGSVSTLKIQRTERGDSAVYLCASSAWSGQNSYNEQFFGPGTRLTVL.

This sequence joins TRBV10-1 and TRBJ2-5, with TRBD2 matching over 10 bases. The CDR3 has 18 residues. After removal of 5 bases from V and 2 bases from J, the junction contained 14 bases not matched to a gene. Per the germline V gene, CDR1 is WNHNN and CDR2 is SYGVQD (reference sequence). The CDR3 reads CASSPFGIAGGRQETQYF. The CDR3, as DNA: TGCGCCAGCAGTCCCTTCGGGATAGCGGGGGGCCGACAAGAGACCCAGTACTTC.

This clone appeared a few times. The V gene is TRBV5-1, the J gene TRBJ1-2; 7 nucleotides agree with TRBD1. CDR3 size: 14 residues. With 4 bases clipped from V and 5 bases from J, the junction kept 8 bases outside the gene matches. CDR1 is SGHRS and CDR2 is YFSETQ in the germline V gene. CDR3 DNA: TGCGCCAGCAGCAGCCGACAGGGTCCATATGGCTACACCTTC. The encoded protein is CASSSRQGPYGYTF.

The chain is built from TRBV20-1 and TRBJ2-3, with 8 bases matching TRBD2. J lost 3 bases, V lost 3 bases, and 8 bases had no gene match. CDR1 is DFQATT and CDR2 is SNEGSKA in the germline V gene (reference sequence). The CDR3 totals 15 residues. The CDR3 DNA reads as TGCAGTGCTAGTAAGGACGGGGGGGATACAGATACGCAGTATTTT. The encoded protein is CSASKDGGDTDTQYF.

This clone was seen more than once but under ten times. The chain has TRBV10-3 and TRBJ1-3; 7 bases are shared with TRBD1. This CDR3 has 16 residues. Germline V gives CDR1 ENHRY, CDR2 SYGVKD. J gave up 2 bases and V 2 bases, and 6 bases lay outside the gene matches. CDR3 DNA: TGTGCCATCAGTGAGCCTCAGGGGGGAACTGGAAACACCATATATTTT. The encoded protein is CAISEPQGGTGNTIYF.

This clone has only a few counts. DNA for the CDR3: TGCGCCAGCAGCCCGGGTCGGGCCGCCAGTCACAATGAGCAGTTCTTC. Protein product: CASSPGRAASHNEQFF. V is TRBV5-1 and J is TRBJ2-1; no clear D gene. V lost 4 bases and J 5 bases, leaving 19 bases between the germline ends. The CDR3 consists of 16 residues. CDR1 is SGHRS and CDR2 is YFSETQ in the germline V gene.

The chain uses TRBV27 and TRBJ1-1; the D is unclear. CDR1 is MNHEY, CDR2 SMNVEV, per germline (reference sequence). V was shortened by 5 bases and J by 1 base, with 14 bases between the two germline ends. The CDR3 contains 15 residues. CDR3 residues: CASSLTGLGNTEAFF. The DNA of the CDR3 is TGTGCCAGCAGTCTAACCGGACTGGGGAACACTGAAGCTTTCTTT.

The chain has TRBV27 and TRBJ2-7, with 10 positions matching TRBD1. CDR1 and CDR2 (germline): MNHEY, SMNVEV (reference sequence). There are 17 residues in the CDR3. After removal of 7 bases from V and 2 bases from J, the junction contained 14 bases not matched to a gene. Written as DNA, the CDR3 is TGTGCCAGCATCGACCGGCCGGGACAGGGGCCTCCCTACGAGCAGTACGTC. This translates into CASIDRPGQGPPYEQYV.

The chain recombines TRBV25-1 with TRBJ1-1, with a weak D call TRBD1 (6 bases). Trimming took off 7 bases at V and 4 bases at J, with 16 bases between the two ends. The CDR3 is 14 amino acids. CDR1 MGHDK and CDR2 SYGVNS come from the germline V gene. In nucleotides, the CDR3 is TGTGCCAGCACCTCGGGGGGCCGGTTCACTGAAGCTTTCTTT. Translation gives CASTSGGRFTEAFF.

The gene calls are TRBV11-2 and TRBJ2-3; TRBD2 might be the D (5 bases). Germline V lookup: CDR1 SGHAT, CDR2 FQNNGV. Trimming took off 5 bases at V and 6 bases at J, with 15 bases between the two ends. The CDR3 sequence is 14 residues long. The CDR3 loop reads CASSPITSADTQYF. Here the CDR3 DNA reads TGTGCCAGCAGCCCAATTACTAGTGCTGATACGCAGTATTTT.

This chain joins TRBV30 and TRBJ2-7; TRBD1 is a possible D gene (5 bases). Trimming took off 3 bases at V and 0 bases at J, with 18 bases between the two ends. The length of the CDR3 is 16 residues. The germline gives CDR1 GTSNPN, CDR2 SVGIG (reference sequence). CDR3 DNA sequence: TGTGCCTGGAGCCCCAAGGGGTTGCGCTTCTCCTACGAGCAGTACTTC. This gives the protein CAWSPKGLRFSYEQYF.

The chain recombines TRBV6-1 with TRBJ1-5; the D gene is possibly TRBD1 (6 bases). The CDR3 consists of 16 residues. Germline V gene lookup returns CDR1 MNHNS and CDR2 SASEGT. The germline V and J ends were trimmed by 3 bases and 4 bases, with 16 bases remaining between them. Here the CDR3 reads CASSDPTRGGNQPQHF. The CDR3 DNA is TGTGCCAGCAGTGACCCCACCCGAGGGGGAAATCAGCCCCAGCATTTT.

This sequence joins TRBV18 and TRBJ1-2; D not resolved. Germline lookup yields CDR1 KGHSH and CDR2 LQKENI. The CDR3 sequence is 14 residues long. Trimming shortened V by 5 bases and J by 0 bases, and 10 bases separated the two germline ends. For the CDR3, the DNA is TGTGCCAGCTCAGCGACTCCGACTAACTATGGCTACACCTTC. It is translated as CASSATPTNYGYTF.

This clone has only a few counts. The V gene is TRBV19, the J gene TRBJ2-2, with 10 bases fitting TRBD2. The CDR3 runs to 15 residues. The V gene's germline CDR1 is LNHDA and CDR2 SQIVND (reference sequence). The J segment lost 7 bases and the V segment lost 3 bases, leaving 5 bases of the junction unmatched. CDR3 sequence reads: CASSITSGAIGELFF. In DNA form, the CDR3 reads TGTGCCAGTAGTATTACTAGCGGGGCGATCGGGGAGCTGTTTTTT.

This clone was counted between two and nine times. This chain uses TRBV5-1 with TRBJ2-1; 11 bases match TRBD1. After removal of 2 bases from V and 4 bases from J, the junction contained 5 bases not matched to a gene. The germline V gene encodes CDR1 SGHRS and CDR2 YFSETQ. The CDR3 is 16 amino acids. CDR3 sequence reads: CASSLTGTGGYNEQFF. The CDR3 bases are TGCGCCAGCAGCTTAACCGGGACAGGGGGTTACAATGAGCAGTTCTTC.

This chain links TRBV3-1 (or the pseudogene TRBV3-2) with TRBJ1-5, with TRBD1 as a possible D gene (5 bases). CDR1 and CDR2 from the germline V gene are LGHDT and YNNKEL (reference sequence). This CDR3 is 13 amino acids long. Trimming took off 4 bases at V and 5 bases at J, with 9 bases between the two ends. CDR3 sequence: CASSRGVDQPQHF. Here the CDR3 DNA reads TGTGCCAGCAGCCGGGGGGTGGATCAGCCCCAGCATTTT.

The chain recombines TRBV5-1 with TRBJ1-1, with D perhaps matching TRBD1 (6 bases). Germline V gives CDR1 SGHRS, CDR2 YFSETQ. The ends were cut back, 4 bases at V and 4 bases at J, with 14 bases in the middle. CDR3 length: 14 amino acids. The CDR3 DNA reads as TGCGCCAGCAGCCCAGGGGTCCCCGGCACTGAAGCTTTCTTT. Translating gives CASSPGVPGTEAFF.

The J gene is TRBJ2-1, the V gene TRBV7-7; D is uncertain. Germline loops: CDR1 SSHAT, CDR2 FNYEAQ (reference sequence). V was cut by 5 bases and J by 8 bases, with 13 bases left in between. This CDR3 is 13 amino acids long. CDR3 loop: CASSEGPTDEQFF. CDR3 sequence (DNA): TGTGCCAGCAGCGAAGGGCCCACCGATGAGCAGTTCTTC.

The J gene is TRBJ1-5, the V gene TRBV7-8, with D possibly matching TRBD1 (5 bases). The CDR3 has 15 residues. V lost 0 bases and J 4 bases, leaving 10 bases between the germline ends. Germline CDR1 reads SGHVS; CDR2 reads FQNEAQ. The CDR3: CASSLAGAGNQPQHF. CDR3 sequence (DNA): TGTGCCAGCAGCTTAGCAGGGGCAGGGAATCAGCCCCAGCATTTT. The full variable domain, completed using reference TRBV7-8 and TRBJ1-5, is GAGVSQSPRYKVAKRGQDVALRCDPISGHVSLFWYQQALGQGPEFLTYFQNEAQLDKSGLPSDRFFAERPEGSVSTLKIQRTQQEDSAVYLCASSLAGAGNQPQHFGDGTRLSIL.

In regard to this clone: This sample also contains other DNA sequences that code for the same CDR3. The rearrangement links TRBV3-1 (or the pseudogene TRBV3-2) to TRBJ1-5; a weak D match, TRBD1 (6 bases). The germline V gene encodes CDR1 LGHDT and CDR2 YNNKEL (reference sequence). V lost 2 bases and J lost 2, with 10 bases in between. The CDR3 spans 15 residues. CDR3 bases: TGTGCCAGCAGCCAAACACAGGGAGGCAATCAGCCCCAGCATTTT. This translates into CASSQTQGGNQPQHF.

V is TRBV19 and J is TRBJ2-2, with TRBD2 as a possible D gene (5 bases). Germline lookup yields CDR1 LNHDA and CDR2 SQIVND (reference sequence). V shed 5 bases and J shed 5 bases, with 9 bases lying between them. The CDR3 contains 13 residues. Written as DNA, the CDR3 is TGTGCCAGTAGTTGGGCGGGTACCGGGGAGCTGTTTTTT. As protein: CASSWAGTGELFF.

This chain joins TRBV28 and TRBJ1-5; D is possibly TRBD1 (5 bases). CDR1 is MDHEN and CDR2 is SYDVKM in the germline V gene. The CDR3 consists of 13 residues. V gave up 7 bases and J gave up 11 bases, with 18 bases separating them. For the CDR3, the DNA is TGTGCCAGCACCCTGGGACTCCTCCAAGCCCAGCATTTT. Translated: CASTLGLLQAQHF.